This TCR beta chain was documented in a study of cytomegalovirus exposure and HLA in healthy donors listed by TCRdb under 2017. About the full investigation: An earlier analysis of 550 to 700 of the donors reported approximately 270 Gb of sequence data and some 120 million unique TCR beta sequences from 150 million to 200 million T cells. An early release covering about 600 HLA-typed donors comprised approximately 290 gigabases of sequencing data and around 86 million unique TCR sequences. Of the roughly 430 genotyped donors, approximately 83% fell in the genetic ancestry cluster associated with self-reported Caucasian donors. The aim of the study was to test whether cataloging public T cell receptors could identify signatures of past pathogen exposure. Using immunosequencing, the study profiled T cell repertoires from about 610 subjects and related those repertoires to cytomegalovirus serostatus. Along with the roughly 700-subject first cohort, a separate validation cohort of around 110 different subjects was used. High-throughput TCR immunosequencing, statistical association of individual TCRs with disease status, and machine learning were combined to predict cytomegalovirus infection status. To study patterns of TCR occurrence, a later analysis re-analyzed previously published TCR beta repertoires from several hundred donors and added high-resolution HLA genotyping. Rather than drawing on any new phenotypic data, the later analysis identified candidate immune exposures from TCR beta sequences and the way those sequences occurred across donors. To decide whether each TCR beta V gene segment behaved as functional or pseudogenic, an earlier analysis of some 580 of the donors relied on high-throughput TCR beta sequencing. Alongside the repertoire data, information on donor age, sex, ethnicity and CMV serostatus was compiled. In a later genetic analysis, genome-wide SNP genotypes for about three fifths of the roughly 670 donors were used, and that subset was treated as a discovery cohort. All discovery cohort repertoires had been generated using a single sequencing platform. HLA typing included class I and class II loci at four-digit resolution. Typing coverage differed by locus: A, B, C, DRB1 and DQB1 were typed in about 620-640 donors, DQA1 in 500 to 550, DPA1 in 600 to 610, and DPB1 in around 440. About five DR-DQ haplotypes were treated as single units for association and clustering because of strong linkage in the cohort. Among a few hundred genotyped donors of the cohort, an average of around 240,000 unique TCR beta nucleotide sequences were sequenced per donor, around 20% of them non-productive.

Libraries were constructed by the immunoSEQ multiplex PCR assay. For the multiplex PCR, a mixture combining 60 forward primers for TCR Vbeta segments and 13 reverse primers for TCR Jbeta segments was used. Amplification of the CDR3 region of rearranged TCR beta genes was performed with a multiplex PCR assay on genomic DNA. The amplified TCR beta libraries were sequenced on the Illumina HiSeq System as 87-base-pair reads. Concerning the study's data processing: Across the 670 or so repertoires, a later analysis counted 75 million to 90 million unique TCR beta chains, 9.5 million to 13 million of which were shared by at least two donors. A nearest-neighbor algorithm error-corrected the raw reads and collapsed the reads into unique sequences, merging closely related sequences to remove PCR and sequencing errors. CDR3 sequences were aligned to IMGT reference sequences to assign V, D and J gene segments. Each retained sequence needed at least a six-nucleotide match to both a V gene segment and a J gene segment. A rearrangement counted as productive if the CDR3 had no stop codons and remained in frame with V and J, and every other rearrangement counted as non-productive. Following IMGT convention, CDR3 was defined as the stretch from the second conserved V-encoded cysteine to the conserved J-encoded phenylalanine. In an earlier analysis of just under 600 of the donors, sequences lacking an unambiguous match to a single V gene segment were excluded. In an earlier analysis of a few hundred of the donors, V segments were called functional above 56.7% productive rearrangements and were called segregating when the between-donor standard deviation exceeded 5%. A statistical classification framework was built for diagnosing cytomegalovirus status from the catalog of TCR beta chain sequences. In a later analysis, TCR nucleotide sequences were compared against IMGT/GENE-DB human TR gene sequences so that V and J genes could be assigned. The TCRdist pipeline was used in a later analysis to assign CDR3 sequences and most-parsimonious VDJ recombination scenarios. In a later analysis, every TCR beta chain was defined by the combination of its CDR3 amino acid sequence and its V-gene family, and reads without a unique V-gene family were dropped. In a later analysis, 500 to 650 highly shared, low-generation-probability nucleotide sequences were removed to address suspected cross-contamination and a sequencing artifact. In a later analysis, a clonal expansion index for each public chain was calculated from normalized within-repertoire ranks of inferred template counts. In a later analysis, generation probabilities were computed with a VDJ recombination model fitted to out-of-frame rearrangements, and the resulting probabilities were checked against IGoR. A later analysis scored TCR-TCR, TCR-HLA and TCR-CMV co-occurrence with hypergeometric tests, applying a repertoire-size bias correction to TCR pairs. To estimate false discovery rates, a later analysis permuted the HLA or CMV assignments 20 times. In a later analysis, co-occurring TCRs were grouped using DBSCAN, with TCRdist sequence similarity added in when clustering inside HLA-allele-positive subsets. Repertoires with fewer than 30,000 or more than 120,000 public chains were left out of co-occurrence clustering, as were four to six repertoires with anomalous nucleotide sharing. Here the immuneACCESS table is served through TCRdb, limited to in-frame sequences with V and J called. Missing clones are a known gap in these copies; in checked studies unresolved V genes cover under half, and the rest lacks a known reason. V and J calls and clone size are those listed in that table; D and trimming were worked out from the DNA. For this sample the table gives fewer than 85,000 clones, of which under 80% were detected only once. The top ten constitute around 5.8% of the sample.

General conclusions and limits of the study: CMV serostatus was the only immune exposure information available for the cohort. A group of highly shared sequence variants was considered likely to be a technical artifact of the sequencing pipeline. In vitro tests confirmed that a few of the cytomegalovirus-associated TCR beta chains recognize cytomegalovirus antigens. The study gave a list of 150 to 200 TCR beta chains associated with cytomegalovirus. The cohort was sequenced for TCR beta chains only, and without alpha or paired-chain data the features that could be detected were limited. In a later genetic analysis, a missense DCLRE1C variant was associated with V-gene and J-gene trimming of TCR beta chains, and the association was replicated in an independent cohort. In a later analysis, HLA-associated TCR beta chains showed more clonal expansion and lower generation probabilities than non-associated chains that were equally common. Presence/absence analyses assumed roughly uniform sequencing depth across donors, an assumption that may not hold. Several of the top co-occurrence clusters appeared to be linked to parvovirus B19, influenza, CMV and Epstein-Barr virus, according to a later analysis. In a later analysis, TCR association rates were found to vary across HLA loci, with the most associated TCRs seen for DRB1 alleles and the fewest for HLA-C alleles. A later genetic analysis reported fewer N-insertions in productive TCRs among donors in an Asian-associated ancestry cluster than the roughly 670-donor mean. At a false discovery rate of 0.05, a later analysis linked 16,951 TCR beta sequences to specific HLA alleles. Cytomegalovirus status was reported to be diagnosed by the classifier with high specificity and sensitivity in both the original and validation cohorts. A further reported finding was that TCR beta sequences accurately predicted the HLA-A and HLA-B alleles for most subjects in the first cohort. According to a later analysis, most CMV-associated TCR beta chains appeared to be HLA-restricted, and the HLA associations seemed to be driven largely by CMV exposure. HLA typing was unavailable for some donors at each locus, so association tests used only the typed subset. Because the 87-base-pair reads could not distinguish some IMGT-functional V segments, including TRBV6-2 and TRBV6-3, those segments were excluded. Most TCR sequences were observed very rarely across donors, whereas some public TCRs were present in many individuals. The authors suggested that the approach could potentially be generalized to other disease states and immunological phenotypes. Because counts were too low, seventeen rarely observed V segments, including chromosome 9 orphons, were excluded from the earlier analysis of several hundred of the donors. Correlated functional status among segregating V segments might be attributable to linkage disequilibrium, but an unknown experimental factor could not be ruled out. In an earlier analysis of several hundred of the donors, most TCR beta V segments were observed in productive rearrangements about 90% or about 30% of the time, broadly matching IMGT annotations. Assigning TCR associations to individual alleles was difficult when HLA alleles, especially DR and DQ, strongly co-occurred.

In total, approximately 610 healthy bone marrow donors made up the cohort. At the time of sampling, all cohort members were nominally healthy, though unrecorded immune exposures were likely present. The donor was CMV seropositive and belonged to the group of 250 to 300 seropositive cohort members. A peripheral blood sample was provided by each donor, and peripheral blood mononuclear cells were used for TCR beta sequencing. Genomic DNA was extracted from the blood cell samples with the Qiagen DNeasy Blood Extraction Kit. Regarding this clone: Its antigen is still unknown. No much larger clone is present one base from it, and per-base qualities are unavailable.

The germline V gene gives CDR1 as MNHNS and CDR2 as SASEGT. Reading from cysteine to phenylalanine, the CDR3 counts 18 amino acids. The DNA shown is the 54-base CDR3, in frame from base 1. V ends up 2 bases short and J 6 bases short, with an unmatched junction base count of 16. The TCR comes from a male donor in good health and CMV-seropositive. The sequenced sample consisted of PBMCs. The chain was built from TRBV6-1 and TRBJ1-1; TRBD1 aligns with 9 central bases. The DNA sequence is as follows: TGTGCCAGCAGTGAACGAAGACCGTGGACAGGGGATTACCCTGAAGCTTTCTTT. This sequence encodes CASSERRPWTGDYPEAFF.